Below, one TCR beta chain is given with its context. What it recognizes is unknown. The sample comes from a study of cytomegalovirus exposure and HLA in healthy donors. Study-level findings and limits: Follow-up analysis later connected one missense variant in DCLRE1C with trimming of TCR beta V- and J-genes. Altogether, 164 TCR beta chains were recorded as cytomegalovirus-associated. In an earlier analysis, about 87% or about 30%: the productive usage of most TCR beta V segments.

The CDR3 contains 16 residues. In germline, CDR1 is ENHRY, CDR2 SYGVKD. V gave up 0 bases and J gave up 0 bases, with 11 bases separating them. PCR employed 60 Vbeta and 13 Jbeta primers. Repertoires were generated with immunoSEQ multiplex PCR, while TCRdb's copy carries only in-frame clones and drops some. The sample includes 100,000 to 150,000 clones, approximately 74% seen only once; the top ten take roughly 7.3%. V and J are TRBV10-3 and TRBJ1-1, with D tentatively TRBD1 (5 bases). The receptor was derived from a male donor in good health and CMV-seronegative. Material: PBMCs. CDR3 bases: TGTGCCATCAGTGAGTCCAAGGACATCATGAACACTGAAGCTTTCTTT. It yields the protein CAISESKDIMNTEAFF.